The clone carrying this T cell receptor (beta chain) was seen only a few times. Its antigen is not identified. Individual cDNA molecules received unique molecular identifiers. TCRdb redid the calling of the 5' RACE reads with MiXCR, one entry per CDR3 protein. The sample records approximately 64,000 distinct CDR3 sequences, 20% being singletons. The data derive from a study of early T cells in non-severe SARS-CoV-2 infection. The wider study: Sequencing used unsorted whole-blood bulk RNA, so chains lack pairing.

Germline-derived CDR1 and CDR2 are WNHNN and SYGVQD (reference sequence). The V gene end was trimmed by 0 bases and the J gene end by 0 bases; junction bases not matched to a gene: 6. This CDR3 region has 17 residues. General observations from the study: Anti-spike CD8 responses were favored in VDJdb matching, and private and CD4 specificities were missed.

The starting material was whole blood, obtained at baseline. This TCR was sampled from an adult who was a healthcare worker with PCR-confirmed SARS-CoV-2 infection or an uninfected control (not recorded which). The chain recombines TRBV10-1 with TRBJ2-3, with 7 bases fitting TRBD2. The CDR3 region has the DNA TGCGCCAGCAGTGAGTCGACGGGGGGACTCAGCACAGATACGCAGTATTTT. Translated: CASSESTGGLSTDTQYF.